This T cell receptor beta chain is drawn from a study of CD8 T cells in Susac syndrome. CD8+ and CD4+ T cells from blood underwent TCR beta sequencing, which was carried out in a high-throughput format. Included as multiple sclerosis controls were treatment-naive patients who had stable or active relapsing-remitting disease. CD8+ and CD4+ T cells were negatively isolated; TEMRA cells were FACS-enriched. RNA totalling roughly 0.45 to 1 ug underwent reverse transcription with random hexamers. Across 54 Vbeta and 13 Jbeta, TCR beta CDR3 was amplified with immunoSEQ multiplex PCR. TCRdb re-derived calls from the immunoSEQ multiplex PCR reads in MiXCR, one entry per CDR3 protein. The sample lists tens of thousands of distinct CDR3 sequences, nearly 96% occurring once. The TCR sequence derives from a human donor with multiple sclerosis. Sequencing was done on a sample of CD4+ T cells from PBMCs.

CDR3 DNA sequence: TGTGCCATCAGTGAGTCTGGACAGGGGAGCAACATTCAGTACTTC. Protein sequence: CAISESGQGSNIQYF. The rearrangement links TRBV10-3 to TRBJ2-4, with 9 bases aligning to TRBD1. V shed 0 bases and J 7 bases; nucleotides not matched to a gene: 4. CDR1 ENHRY and CDR2 SYGVKD come from the germline V gene. This CDR3 contains 15 residues.